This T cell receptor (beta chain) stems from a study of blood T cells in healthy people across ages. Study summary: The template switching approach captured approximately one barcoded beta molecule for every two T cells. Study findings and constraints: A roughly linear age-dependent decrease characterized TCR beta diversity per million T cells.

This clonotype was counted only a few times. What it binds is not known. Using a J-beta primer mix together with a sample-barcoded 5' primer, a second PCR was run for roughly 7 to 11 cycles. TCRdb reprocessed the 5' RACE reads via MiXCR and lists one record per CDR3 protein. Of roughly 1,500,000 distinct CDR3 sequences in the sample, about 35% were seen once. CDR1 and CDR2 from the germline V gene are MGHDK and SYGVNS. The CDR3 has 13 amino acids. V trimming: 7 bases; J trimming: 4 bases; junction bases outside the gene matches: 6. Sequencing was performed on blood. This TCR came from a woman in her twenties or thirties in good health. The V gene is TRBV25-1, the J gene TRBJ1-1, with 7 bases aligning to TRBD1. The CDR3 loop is CASKTGLGTEAFF. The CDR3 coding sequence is TGTGCCAGCAAGACAGGGTTGGGCACTGAAGCTTTCTTT.